This T cell receptor beta chain was retrieved from a study of T cell responses to AZD1222 COVID-19 vaccine. General study points: Vaccine-related CD4 TCRs covered spike, predominating at 160-218 and 743-854. All repertoire sampling was performed exclusively after the peak T cell response.

The data were produced by immunoSEQ multiplex PCR, yet TCRdb's version contains in-frame clones alone and is incomplete. The sample has tens of thousands of clones; roughly 86% are singletons. CDR3 length: 11 amino acids. Trimming removed 10 bases from V and 6 bases from J, with 9 bases in between. Germline CDR1 MDHEN, CDR2 SYDVKM. Concerning this clone: Its antigen remains unknown.

The rearrangement links TRBV28 to TRBJ1-4; D is possibly TRBD1 (5 bases). Specimen: peripheral blood, collected on day 0 of AZD1222 vaccination. The receptor was derived from an adult in good health. CDR3 residues: CATQGDEKLFF. The CDR3, as DNA: TGTGCCACCCAGGGTGATGAAAAACTGTTTTTT.